Presented here are 19 T cell receptor beta chains from one specimen sequenced in a study of blood T cell repertoires in COVID-19. Assay used: immunoSEQ multiplex PCR; TCRdb lists only in-frame clones, some missing. The table shows about 430,000 clones, with roughly 90% occurring only once. The sequencing input was PBMCs or T cells enriched from blood (not recorded which). The receptors derive from a woman aged 25 to 39 with acute COVID-19.

The genes are TRBV27 and TRBJ1-4; D uncertain. From germline, CDR1 is MNHEY and CDR2 SMNVEV (reference sequence). The CDR3 has 15 residues. V lost 6 bases and J lost 3, with 14 bases in between. CDR3 DNA: TGTGCCAGCAGCCAAAGAAGCGCTTCTAATGAAAAACTGTTTTTT. It codes for CASSQRSASNEKLFF.

This chain links TRBV21-1 with TRBJ1-2; TRBD1 is the table's D call and was not checked against the DNA. TRBV21-1 is assigned pseudogene status. The CDR3 is made up of 16 amino acids. The chain's CDR3 is CASSKVARGMNYGYTF. DNA of the CDR3: TGTGCCAGCAGCAAAGTCGCCAGGGGAATGAACTATGGCTACACCTTC.

V gene TRBV18 combines with J gene TRBJ2-7, with a tentative D call TRBD2 (6 bases). This CDR3 is 12 amino acids long. The V end lost 6 bases, the J end lost 5 bases, and 11 bases lay between the germline ends. Per germline, CDR1 KGHSH and CDR2 LQKENI. CDR3 residues: CASSEGFHEQYF. The CDR3 bases are TGTGCCAGCTCGGAGGGGTTCCACGAGCAGTACTTC.

This chain connects TRBV24-1 to TRBJ2-1; TRBD2 matches 11 bases. Losses at the gene ends were 3 bases for V and 4 bases for J; bases not matched to a gene: 7. This CDR3 is built from 17 residues. Germline V gene data show CDR1 as KGHDR and CDR2 as SFDVKD. The DNA of the CDR3 is TGTGCCACCAGTGATCCAAACGCTAGCGGGGGGTACAATGAGCAGTTCTTC. Protein: CATSDPNASGGYNEQFF.

This clone was picked up one time. The V and J genes are TRBV13 and TRBJ1-3; the D gene is possibly TRBD1 (5 bases). CDR1 is PRHDT, CDR2 FYEKMQ, per germline (reference sequence). This CDR3 has 15 amino acids. V lost 1 base to trimming and J lost 0 bases, with 7 bases between them. The CDR3 loop reads CASSLAGYSGNTIYF. The CDR3 region has the DNA TGTGCCAGCAGCTTAGCAGGGTACTCTGGAAACACCATATATTTT.

The J gene is TRBJ1-3, the V gene TRBV13, with 10 nucleotides matching TRBD1. The CDR3 runs 17 residues. Germline-derived CDR1 and CDR2 are PRHDT and FYEKMQ (reference sequence). Trimming at V came to 3 bases and at J to 3 bases, leaving 8 bases not matched to a gene. CDR3 in amino acids: CASSLDRQGAGGNTIYF. DNA of the CDR3: TGTGCCAGCAGCTTGGACCGACAGGGGGCAGGTGGAAACACCATATATTTT.

This sequence joins TRBV18 and TRBJ2-7; D ambiguous. This CDR3 comprises 16 residues. Trimming removed 5 bases at V and 3 bases at J, with 20 bases between. Germline V lookup: CDR1 KGHSH, CDR2 LQKENI. CDR3 DNA sequence: TGTGCCAGCTCAGGGCGAGACCCCGTCCGAATCTACGAGCAGTACTTC. Translated: CASSGRDPVRIYEQYF.

This clone was recorded at least ten times. The V gene is TRBV6-1, the J gene TRBJ1-5, with a possible D match to TRBD1 (5 bases). V was trimmed by 0 bases and J by 6 bases, leaving 15 bases between them. From germline, CDR1 is MNHNS and CDR2 SASEGT. The CDR3 runs 16 residues. In DNA form, the CDR3 reads TGTGCCAGCAGTGAAGCGGCGGGGGGAGGAAGTCAGCCCCAGCATTTT. It specifies CASSEAAGGGSQPQHF.

This clone showed up just a few times. The V call is TRBV7-6, the J call TRBJ1-4; 7 bases line up with TRBD1. There are 16 residues in the CDR3. J lost 4 bases, V lost 1 base, and 6 bases had no gene match. The germline CDR1 and CDR2 sequences are SGHVS and FNYEAQ. Here the CDR3 DNA reads TGTGCCAGCAGCTTAGGGGAGACAGGGCGTAATGAAAAACTGTTTTTT. It yields the protein CASSLGETGRNEKLFF.

The chain is built from TRBV10-1 and TRBJ1-1, with 8 bases that match TRBD1. J was trimmed by 3 bases and V by 3 bases; bases with no gene match: 6. The germline CDR1 and CDR2 sequences are WNHNN and SYGVQD (reference sequence). The length of the CDR3 is 15 residues. The CDR3 spells CASSERRTGHTEAFF. The CDR3 nucleotides are TGCGCCAGCAGTGAACGTAGGACAGGGCACACTGAAGCTTTCTTT.

Concerning this clone: The junction departs from germline at one end; a sequencing error may be responsible. The rearrangement uses TRBV7-2 and TRBJ1-1; 7 positions agree with TRBD1. CDR1 SGHTA and CDR2 FQGNSA come from the germline V gene. The CDR3 covers 15 residues. The CDR3 is CASSLEGQPVTEAFF. CDR3 DNA sequence: TGTGCCAGCAGCTTAGAGGGACAGCCGGTCACTGAGGCTTTCTTT.

V is TRBV6-1 and J is TRBJ1-2; TRBD1 is a possible D gene (5 bases). V was clipped by 3 bases and J by 5 bases, with 19 bases between them. The CDR3 length is 16 residues. The germline V gene encodes CDR1 MNHNS and CDR2 SASEGT. The CDR3 sequence is CASSEAWQGARYGYTF. The CDR3 region has the DNA TGTGCCAGCAGTGAGGCATGGCAGGGCGCAAGGTATGGCTACACCTTC.

The rearrangement joins TRBV7-3 to TRBJ1-6, with D possibly TRBD1 on 5 matching bases. Germline V gene data show CDR1 as SGHTA and CDR2 as FQGTGA. The CDR3 consists of 14 residues. V gave up 3 bases and J gave up 9 bases, with 12 bases separating them. The CDR3 protein is CASSFAGRSSPLHF. The CDR3 DNA sequence: TGTGCCAGCAGCTTCGCAGGGAGGAGTTCACCCCTCCACTTT.

This clone was counted only a few times. The chain couples TRBV2 to TRBJ2-3; 9 positions match TRBD1. The CDR3 has 16 amino acids. Germline assignment: CDR1 SNHLY and CDR2 FYNNEI. Germline trimming cut 5 bases from V and 6 bases from J; bases unmatched to any gene: 12. CDR3 in amino acids: CASSRKTGGHEDTQYF. For the CDR3, the DNA is TGTGCCAGCAGTCGAAAGACAGGGGGGCATGAGGATACGCAGTATTTT.

The chain combines TRBV10-3 with TRBJ2-2; D is uncertain. V was pared by 0 bases and J by 4 bases, with 9 bases between. The CDR3 consists of 15 residues. Germline V lookup: CDR1 ENHRY, CDR2 SYGVKD. The CDR3 protein is CAISESMAGTGELFF. In DNA form, the CDR3 reads TGTGCCATCAGTGAGTCGATGGCAGGCACCGGGGAGCTGTTTTTT.

This rearrangement joins TRBV21-1 to TRBJ2-5; the DNA was not compared with TRBD2, the D call given in the table. TRBV21-1 is marked as a pseudogene. The CDR3 contains 13 residues. CDR3 coding DNA: TGTGCCAGCAGCAAACGAGGCCAAGAGACCCAGTACTTC. This gives the protein CASSKRGQETQYF.

The genes are TRBV9 and TRBJ2-1; D is ambiguous. Germline V gene lookup returns CDR1 SGDLS and CDR2 YYNGEE. The CDR3 has 15 residues. V was pared by 0 bases and J by 3 bases, with 10 bases between. CDR3 residues: CASSVGPGGYNEQFF. In nucleotides, the CDR3 is TGTGCCAGCAGCGTAGGTCCAGGTGGCTACAATGAGCAGTTCTTC.

This clone was recorded once. The rearrangement joins TRBV7-8 to TRBJ1-2; D call uncertain. The germline V and J ends were trimmed by 2 bases and 7 bases, with 14 bases remaining between them. Germline CDR1 SGHVS, CDR2 FQNEAQ. This CDR3 spans 14 amino acids. The CDR3 DNA is TGTGCCAGCAGCTTAACGGTCAGGTCTCTTGGCTACACCTTC. This gives the protein CASSLTVRSLGYTF. Supplemented by reference TRBV7-8 and TRBJ1-2, the full variable domain reads GAGVSQSPRYKVAKRGQDVALRCDPISGHVSLFWYQQALGQGPEFLTYFQNEAQLDKSGLPSDRFFAERPEGSVSTLKIQRTQQEDSAVYLCASSLTVRSLGYTFGSGTRLTVV.

This sequence joins TRBV6-4 and TRBJ2-2; 7 bases map to TRBD1. The V gene end was trimmed by 2 bases and the J gene end by 5 bases; junction bases not matched to a gene: 5. The CDR3 length is 15 residues. Germline lookup yields CDR1 MRHNA and CDR2 SNTAGT. CDR3 protein: CASSDQGDMTGELFF. CDR3 nucleotide sequence: TGTGCCAGCAGTGACCAGGGGGATATGACCGGGGAGCTGTTTTTT.